This T cell receptor (beta chain) was identified in a study of OX40 agonist ivuxolimab in advanced cancers. Produced via immunoSEQ multiplex PCR; TCRdb's table is partial and in-frame only. The data show approximately 79,000 clones, around 87% seen once. V lost 5 bases, J lost 7 bases, and 11 bases stayed unmatched. The V gene's germline CDR1 is LNHDA and CDR2 SQIVND (reference sequence). The CDR3 totals 16 residues. The V call is TRBV19, the J call TRBJ2-1; TRBD1 matches at 10 bases. The sample here was CD4+ or CD8+ T cells sorted from blood, taken in a trial of the OX40 agonist ivuxolimab. The sequence was obtained from an adult with an advanced solid tumor such as melanoma, head and neck, liver or kidney cancer. CDR3 loop: CASSPLRDRGGNEQFF. The CDR3 DNA sequence: TGTGCCAGTAGTCCCCTCCGGGACAGGGGAGGAAATGAGCAGTTCTTC.